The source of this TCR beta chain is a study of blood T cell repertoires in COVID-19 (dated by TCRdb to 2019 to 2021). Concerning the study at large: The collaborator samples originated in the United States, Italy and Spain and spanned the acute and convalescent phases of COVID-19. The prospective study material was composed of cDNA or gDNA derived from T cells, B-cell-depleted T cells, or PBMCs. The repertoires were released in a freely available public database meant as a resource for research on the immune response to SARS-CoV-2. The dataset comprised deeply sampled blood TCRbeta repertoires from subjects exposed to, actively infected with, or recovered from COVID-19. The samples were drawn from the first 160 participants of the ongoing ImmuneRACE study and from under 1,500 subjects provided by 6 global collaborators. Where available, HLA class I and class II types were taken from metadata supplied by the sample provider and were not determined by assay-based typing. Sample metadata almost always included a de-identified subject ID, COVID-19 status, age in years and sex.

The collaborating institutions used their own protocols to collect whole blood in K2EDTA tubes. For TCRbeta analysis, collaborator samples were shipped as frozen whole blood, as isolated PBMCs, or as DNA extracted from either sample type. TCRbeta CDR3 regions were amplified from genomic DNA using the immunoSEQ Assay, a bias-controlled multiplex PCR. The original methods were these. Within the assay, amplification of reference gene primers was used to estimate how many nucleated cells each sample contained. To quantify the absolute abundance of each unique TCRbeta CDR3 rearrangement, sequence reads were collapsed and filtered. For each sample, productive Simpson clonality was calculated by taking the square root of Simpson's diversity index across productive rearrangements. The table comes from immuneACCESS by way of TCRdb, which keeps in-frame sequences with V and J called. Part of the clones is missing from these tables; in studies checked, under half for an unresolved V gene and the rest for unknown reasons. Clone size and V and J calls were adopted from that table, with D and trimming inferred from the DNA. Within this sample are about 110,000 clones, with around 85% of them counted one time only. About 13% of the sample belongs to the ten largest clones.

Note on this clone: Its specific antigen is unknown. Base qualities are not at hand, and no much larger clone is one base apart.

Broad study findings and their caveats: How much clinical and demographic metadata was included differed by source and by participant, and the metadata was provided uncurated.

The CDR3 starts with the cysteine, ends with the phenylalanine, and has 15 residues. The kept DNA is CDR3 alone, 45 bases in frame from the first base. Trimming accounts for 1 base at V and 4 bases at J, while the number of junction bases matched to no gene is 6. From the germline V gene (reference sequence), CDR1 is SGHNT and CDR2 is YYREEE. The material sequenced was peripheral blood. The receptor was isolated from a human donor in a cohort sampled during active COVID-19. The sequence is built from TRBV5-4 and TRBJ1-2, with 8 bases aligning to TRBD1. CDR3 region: CASSLIKGQGYGYTF. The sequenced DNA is TGTGCCAGCAGCTTGATCAAAGGACAGGGCTATGGCTACACCTTC.